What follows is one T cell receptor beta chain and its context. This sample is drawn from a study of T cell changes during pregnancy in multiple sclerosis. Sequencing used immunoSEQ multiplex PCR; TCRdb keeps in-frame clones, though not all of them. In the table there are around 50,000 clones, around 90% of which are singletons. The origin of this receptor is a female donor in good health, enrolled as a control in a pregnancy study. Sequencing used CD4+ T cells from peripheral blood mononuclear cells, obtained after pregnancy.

The CDR3 DNA is TGTGCCAGCAGTTGGGGGCCGGGACAATCCAAGGGCAATGAGCAGTTCTTC. Translated, it gives CASSWGPGQSKGNEQFF. The rearrangement links TRBV28 to TRBJ2-1; tentative D call: TRBD1 (6 bases). Trimming shortened V by 4 bases and J by 6 bases, and 22 bases separated the two germline ends. Germline CDR1 is MDHEN and CDR2 is SYDVKM. The CDR3 loop spans 17 amino acids.